This TCR beta chain was obtained from a study of long-term antiretroviral therapy in people with HIV (dated 2022 in TCRdb). Concerning the study at large: The earliest samples were collected approximately a decade before the 2015 WHO recommendation for immediate ART, a period when ART was typically delayed until CD4 counts fell. Whether ART initiation and durable HIV suppression were associated with changes in peripheral blood TRB repertoire composition and diversity was tested in a retrospective serial study. A total of 192 cryopreserved PBMC samples were contributed to the cohort by 30 adults with confirmed HIV infection, with samples collected serially over a mean of approximately six years (range 1-12). Of the roughly 31 participants with HIV, about a dozen were female. No cross-contamination during QIAcube processing turned up in test extractions that ran a monoclonal T-cell line alongside 33 polyclonal samples. Summary of the overall study and its limitations: The samples were dated from the mid-2000s to the late 2010s, and the ART regimens that were used may be less effective than current ART regimens. HIV repertoires had narrower CDR3 length ranges than controls, and the network structure suggested an antigen-experienced repertoire that shifted only slightly toward naive after ART. Expanded TRB clones identified before ART initiation dominated the repertoire at all time points, although this dominance fluctuated and declined in many PLHIV after ART. Because pre-ART samples had limited cell numbers, unsorted PBMC were profiled rather than sorted CD4+ and CD8+ T cells. No data were available on ART adherence, viral resistance or therapy changes, limiting inferences about post-ART repertoire changes. ART initiation was associated with a significant increase in TRB diversity, but diversity stayed significantly below transplant donor controls even after long-term ART. Owing to limited PBMC availability, only the TCR beta chain was sequenced, without alpha chain pairing.

Inclusion was restricted to participants for whom at least one PBMC sample before ART initiation and at least two post-ART samples were available. All participants with HIV were treated in the United States of America. Before DNA extraction, cryopreserved samples of about 1-11 million PBMC were thawed and then washed. At the time of the earliest PBMC sample for each participant with HIV, ages ranged from about 20 to 55 years. Each participant contributed PBMC samples from 1-4 timepoints before ART initiation and 2-8 timepoints after ART initiation, with a median of 7 samples. Serial HIV viral load, CD4+ T-cell count, ART history and demographic data were obtained for every participant. Genomic DNA was extracted from unsorted PBMC with a Qiagen kit on a QIAcube, with processing performed in batches of 12 samples. Concerning this clone itself: The clone's antigen remains unknown. No quality values exist for individual bases; no much larger clone is one base distant.

The CDR3, from cysteine to phenylalanine, totals 16 residues. Of all the DNA, just the CDR3 is kept, 48 bases in frame from base 1. CDR1 and CDR2, per the germline V gene, are MNHNS and SASEGT. Trimming takes 4 bases from V and 7 bases from J, and the germline ends sit 19 bases apart. The immunoSEQ hsTCRB v3.0 assay was used at survey level resolution to sequence the TRB variable region. The target sequencing depth for TRB was about 40,000-55,000 T-cell genomes per sample. An Illumina MiSeq with a v3 150-cycle kit was used to sequence the pooled TRB libraries. The study's own analysis went as follows. Repertoire analysis ran in R within a reproducible Nextflow workflow covering QC, data transformation and analysis. LymphoSeq2, an R package for exploring AIRR-Seq data, was used to implement custom analyses. A handful of samples that produced fewer than 5000 total TRB sequences were removed, so 150 to 200 HIV repertoires were analyzed. Of the roughly 190 retained HIV repertoires, over 55 were collected before and more than 120 after ART initiation. Repertoires were downsampled to 5000 TRB nucleotide sequences, with summary statistics averaged over 100 downsampling iterations. TRB sequences were retained for analysis only if CDR3 regions of at least seven amino acids were present. Diversity was assessed using a clonality score derived from Shannon entropy and using the Gini coefficient. In repertoire networks, the top 5000 CDR3 amino acid sequences were linked whenever an edit distance of one separated two sequences. GLIPH2 predicted antigen specificity groups and MHC restriction for TRB CDR3 amino acid sequences. Known CMV, EBV, HIV or tissue antigen associations were flagged by matching CDR3 amino acid sequences against VDJdb and McPAS-TCR. Pre-ART, post-ART and control groups were compared with Wilcoxon signed-rank tests and Holm-Bonferroni correction. TCRdb obtained this table from immuneACCESS and retained in-frame rearrangements with V and J assigned. These tables miss some clones; where compared with another copy, unresolved V genes account for less than half of the shortfall, and the remainder is unexplained. V and J calls and clone size are given by that table; D and trimming were obtained from the DNA. A total of approximately 13,000 clones appear in this sample, 70% to 85% of them only once. The ten largest account for about a sixth of the sample.

The sequences come from unsorted PBMCs, collected 1.8 years before starting antiretroviral therapy. This TCR was recovered from a woman aged 40 to 50 with HIV. The chain joins TRBV6-1 to TRBJ1-4, with TRBD1 tentatively as D gene (5 bases match). The CDR3 loop reads CASSGVDGDRREKLFF. The DNA sequence is TGTGCCAGCAGTGGAGTCGATGGGGACCGGCGTGAAAAACTGTTTTTT.